Listed here are 30 T cell receptor beta chains from one sample, sequenced in a study of CD8+ T cells in alopecia areata. Extracted RNA was reverse transcribed into cDNA, the sequencing template. Here immunoSEQ multiplex PCR was the method, and the copy in TCRdb shows in-frame clones only, minus some. The sample holds 180,000 or so clones, around 63% seen once. The sample consisted of CD4+ T cells sorted from blood, taken at week 0. The receptors derive from a human donor with alopecia areata.

The chain carries TRBV7-9 and TRBJ1-2; 7 bases align to TRBD1. Per the germline V gene, CDR1 is SEHNR and CDR2 is FQNEAQ (reference sequence). V shed 5 bases and J 3 bases; nucleotides not matched to a gene: 9. This CDR3 has 15 amino acids. The CDR3 coding sequence is TGTGCCAGCAGCCCCCCACAGGGGTCCCACTATGGCTACACCTTC. This translates into CASSPPQGSHYGYTF.

The chain employs TRBV7-2 and TRBJ2-7, with D hard to call. This CDR3 is built from 14 residues. Germline V gives CDR1 SGHTA, CDR2 FQGNSA. Trimming removed 5 bases from V and 2 bases from J, with 13 bases in between. The CDR3 spells CASSHMDRTYEQYF. The CDR3, as DNA: TGTGCCAGCAGCCACATGGACCGTACCTACGAGCAGTACTTC. Filled out from reference TRBV7-2 and TRBJ2-7, the complete variable domain reads GAGVSQSPSNKVTEKGKDVELRCDPISGHTALYWYRQSLGQGLEFLIYFQGNSAPDKSGLPSDRFSAERTGGSVSTLTIQRTQQEDSAVYLCASSHMDRTYEQYFGPGTRLTVT.

This clone came up a few times. The chain is built from TRBV7-9 and TRBJ2-2; the D call may be TRBD1 or TRBD2 (5 bases each). This CDR3 region has 13 residues. Between the trimmed V and J ends, which lost 5 bases and 7 bases, there was a span of 11 bases. Germline V gene sequence: CDR1 SEHNR, CDR2 FQNEAQ (reference sequence). As DNA, the CDR3 is TGTGCCAGCAGCCCGAGGGGATACGGGGAGCTGTTTTTT. Translating gives CASSPRGYGELFF.

Only a few counts were recorded for this clone. This chain connects TRBV5-1 to TRBJ2-1; TRBD1 agrees at 7 bases. The V and J ends lost 5 bases and 8 bases, in that order; junction bases with no gene match: 13. Germline CDR1 reads SGHRS; CDR2 reads YFSETQ. The CDR3 runs to 15 residues. The CDR3 DNA reads as TGCGCCAGCAGGCAAGTCCCGGGACAGATGGATGAGCAGTTCTTC. It codes for CASRQVPGQMDEQFF.

The rearrangement joins TRBV4-3 to TRBJ1-4; TRBD1 agrees at 10 bases. CDR1 is LGHNA and CDR2 is YSLEER in the germline V gene. CDR3 size: 15 residues. The trim removed 3 bases at V and 8 bases at J, leaving 6 bases unmatched. In DNA form, the CDR3 reads TGCGCCAGCAGCCAGGACAGGGGGACGAAGGAAAAACTGTTTTTT. Protein sequence: CASSQDRGTKEKLFF.

This chain connects TRBV20-1 to TRBJ2-3; no clear D. V gave up 3 bases and J gave up 2 bases, with 3 bases separating them. Germline CDR1 is DFQATT and CDR2 is SNEGSKA (reference sequence). The CDR3 length is 11 residues. Here the CDR3 reads CSASFTDTQYF. The CDR3 nucleotides are TGCAGTGCTAGCTTCACAGATACGCAGTATTTT.

The chain joins TRBV29-1 to TRBJ2-5, with D unclear. CDR1 and CDR2 from the germline V gene are SQVTM and ANQGSEA. This CDR3 spans 11 amino acids. Trimming shortened V by 4 bases and J by 3 bases, and 6 bases separated the two germline ends. DNA of the CDR3: TGCAGCGTTGGGGCAGAAGAGACCCAGTACTTC. Residues: CSVGAEETQYF.

The chain links TRBV30 to TRBJ2-1; a possible D gene is TRBD2 (6 bases). CDR1 is GTSNPN and CDR2 is SVGIG in the germline V gene (reference sequence). With 3 bases removed from V and 9 bases from J, the gap between germline ends came to 6 bases. The CDR3 length is 10 residues. CDR3 bases: TGTGCCTGGAGGCGGGGTGAGCAGTTCTTC. This sequence encodes CAWRRGEQFF. The full variable domain, completed using reference TRBV30 and TRBJ2-1, is SQTIHQWPATLVQPVGSPLSLECTVEGTSNPNLYWYRQAAGRGLQLLFYSVGIGQISSEVPQNLSASRPQDRQFILSSKKLLLSDSGFYLCAWRRGEQFFGPGTRLTVL.

V and J are TRBV9 and TRBJ1-6; D is undetermined. Looked up from germline, CDR1 is SGDLS and CDR2 is YYNGEE. The CDR3 totals 14 residues. V was cut by 0 bases and J by 7 bases, with 8 bases left in between. CDR3 amino acids: CASSVAGDNSPLHF. The CDR3 nucleotides read TGTGCCAGCAGCGTAGCCGGAGACAATTCACCCCTCCACTTT. The full variable domain, in which reference TRBV9 and TRBJ1-6 provide the parts outside the CDR3, is DSGVTQTPKHLITATGQRVTLRCSPRSGDLSVYWYQQSLDQGLQFLIQYYNGEERAKGNILERFSAQQFPDLHSELNLSSLELGDSALYFCASSVAGDNSPLHFGNGTRLTVT.

The chain carries TRBV27 and TRBJ1-6, with 7 bases matching TRBD1. Germline V gives CDR1 MNHEY, CDR2 SMNVEV (reference sequence). CDR3 size: 17 residues. V lost 5 bases, J lost 6 bases, and 13 bases stayed unmatched. The DNA of the CDR3 is TGTGCCAGCAGTCCTCAACCGGGACAGCGAGTTAATTCACCCCTCCACTTT. It codes for CASSPQPGQRVNSPLHF.

The chain has TRBV15 and TRBJ2-5, with 9 bases lining up with TRBD1. Trimming cost V 2 bases and J 3 bases; bases outside gene matches: 7. CDR1 is LNHNV, CDR2 YYDKDF, per germline (reference sequence). The CDR3 length is 16 residues. CDR3 coding DNA: TGTGCCACCAGCAGACCCGCCGGGACAGGGAAAGAGACCCAGTACTTC. This encodes CATSRPAGTGKETQYF.

V gene TRBV9 combines with J gene TRBJ1-2; D not resolved. The V end was cut by 0 bases, the J end by 7 bases, with 7 bases between. In germline, CDR1 is SGDLS, CDR2 YYNGEE. The CDR3 is 12 residues long. In DNA, the CDR3 is TGTGCCAGCAGCGTAGAGGAACGTGGCTACACCTTC. This encodes CASSVEERGYTF.

The chain is built from TRBV19 and TRBJ1-5, with D possibly TRBD1 on 6 matching bases. The V gene's germline CDR1 is LNHDA and CDR2 SQIVND (reference sequence). This CDR3 is 13 amino acids long. V lost 5 bases and J lost 7, with 12 bases in between. The CDR3 loop is CASSLTGWQPQHF. Written as DNA, the CDR3 is TGTGCCAGTAGTCTTACAGGGTGGCAGCCCCAGCATTTT. Combining the CDR3 with reference TRBV19 and TRBJ1-5 gives the whole variable domain DGGITQSPKYLFRKEGQNVTLSCEQNLNHDAMYWYRQDPGQGLRLIYYSQIVNDFQKGDIAEGYSVSREKKESFPLTVTSAQKNPTAFYLCASSLTGWQPQHFGDGTRLSIL.

J is TRBJ1-6 and V is TRBV30; 9 positions agree with TRBD1. The CDR3 runs to 15 residues. The J segment lost 6 bases and the V segment lost 3 bases, leaving 6 bases of the junction unmatched. CDR1 and CDR2 from the germline V gene are GTSNPN and SVGIG (reference sequence). The CDR3 is CAWSPTGGTNSPLHF. The CDR3 nucleotides read TGTGCCTGGAGCCCCACAGGGGGCACTAATTCACCCCTCCACTTT.

The rearrangement uses TRBV15 and TRBJ2-3; the D is unclear. Germline V gene sequence: CDR1 LNHNV, CDR2 YYDKDF (reference sequence). This CDR3 spans 14 amino acids. V gave up 3 bases and J gave up 3 bases, with 10 bases separating them. The CDR3 sequence: CATSSSGRTDTQYF. CDR3 bases: TGTGCCACCAGCAGTTCAGGAAGGACAGATACGCAGTATTTT.

This clone turned up a few times. The chain links TRBV5-1 to TRBJ2-5; D call uncertain. The length of the CDR3 is 16 residues. The V gene lost 0 bases and the J gene lost 4 bases, with 16 bases spanning the gap. Germline V gene data show CDR1 as SGHRS and CDR2 as YFSETQ. The CDR3 protein is CASSLAVQASGETQYF. The CDR3 DNA is TGCGCCAGCAGCTTGGCCGTTCAAGCTAGTGGAGAGACCCAGTACTTC.

This rearrangement joins TRBV6-5 to TRBJ1-1; D uncertain. The CDR3 is 14 amino acids. Trimming took 7 bases from V and 4 from J, leaving 16 bases between them. The germline CDR1 and CDR2 sequences are MNHEY and SVGAGI. In DNA form, the CDR3 reads TGTGCCAGCACCAACGAGGTGCTTGGCACTGAAGCTTTCTTT. It yields the protein CASTNEVLGTEAFF.

The J gene is TRBJ2-1, the V gene TRBV6-5; D unresolved. CDR1 and CDR2 from the germline V gene are MNHEY and SVGAGI. V was trimmed by 0 bases and J by 13 bases, leaving 19 bases between them. The CDR3 loop spans 15 amino acids. This CDR3 is CASSYSGYLVGSQFF. The CDR3 nucleotides are TGTGCCAGCAGTTACTCCGGGTATCTAGTCGGGTCTCAGTTCTTC.

This clone was observed a few times. This chain connects TRBV9 to TRBJ2-3; D call uncertain. CDR3 length equals 13 residues. Germline CDR1 reads SGDLS; CDR2 reads YYNGEE. V shed 0 bases and J shed 4 bases, with 6 bases lying between them. The CDR3: CASSVDPPDTQYF. CDR3 DNA: TGTGCCAGCAGCGTAGACCCTCCAGATACGCAGTATTTT.

There are a few counts of this clone. At one end the junction does not follow the germline gene, possibly because of a read error. The chain has TRBV6-6 and TRBJ2-3; 7 nucleotides align to TRBD2. The CDR3 totals 13 residues. In germline, CDR1 is MNHNY, CDR2 SVGAGI (reference sequence). The CDR3 spells CASSPTSKDTQYF. The CDR3, as DNA: TGTGCCAGCAGTCCGACTAGCAAAGATACGCAGTATTTT.

This chain links TRBV25-1 with TRBJ1-6; D call uncertain. V was pared by 0 bases and J by 10 bases, with 4 bases between. CDR3 length: 12 residues. CDR1 MGHDK and CDR2 SYGVNS come from the germline V gene. Here the CDR3 reads CASSEYPSPLHF. CDR3 coding DNA: TGTGCCAGCAGTGAATACCCCTCACCCCTCCACTTT.

V usage is TRBV6-5 and J usage is TRBJ2-7, with TRBD2 matching over 12 bases. CDR3 size: 14 residues. CDR1 is MNHEY and CDR2 is SVGAGI in the germline V gene. The V and J ends lost 7 bases and 3 bases, in that order; junction bases with no gene match: 4. This CDR3 reads CASTVLAGGYEQYF. As DNA, the CDR3 is TGTGCCAGCACCGTACTAGCGGGGGGCTACGAGCAGTACTTC.

This rearrangement joins TRBV30 to TRBJ1-2; weak D call: TRBD1 (5 bases). This CDR3 is 13 amino acids long. V was pared by 1 base and J by 4 bases, with 10 bases between. Per germline, CDR1 GTSNPN and CDR2 SVGIG (reference sequence). CDR3 protein: CAWSGDAFYGYTF. In DNA, the CDR3 is TGTGCCTGGAGTGGGGACGCTTTCTATGGCTACACCTTC. Filled out from reference TRBV30 and TRBJ1-2, the complete variable domain reads SQTIHQWPATLVQPVGSPLSLECTVEGTSNPNLYWYRQAAGRGLQLLFYSVGIGQISSEVPQNLSASRPQDRQFILSSKKLLLSDSGFYLCAWSGDAFYGYTFGSGTRLTVV.

In DNA, the CDR3 is TGTGCCAGCAGTTCCCTACAGGGAAACTATGGCTACACCTTC. Protein product: CASSSLQGNYGYTF. The chain couples TRBV27 to TRBJ1-2; D is perhaps TRBD1 (6 bases). The V end was cut by 4 bases, the J end by 2 bases, with 11 bases between. The CDR3 has 14 residues. Per the germline V gene, CDR1 is MNHEY and CDR2 is SMNVEV (reference sequence).

CDR3 coding DNA: TGCAGCGTAACAACGGGGGAGGGAAACATTCAGTACTTC. It encodes CSVTTGEGNIQYF. The rearrangement links TRBV29-1 to TRBJ2-4, with 7 bases aligning to TRBD2. Germline lookup yields CDR1 SQVTM and CDR2 ANQGSEA. With 6 bases clipped from V and 6 bases from J, the junction kept 8 bases outside the gene matches. The CDR3 length is 13 residues.

This clone was counted between two and nine times. The V gene is TRBV19, the J gene TRBJ1-2; possibly TRBD1 for D (5 bases). Germline V gene sequence: CDR1 LNHDA, CDR2 SQIVND (reference sequence). The CDR3 is 13 amino acids. V was pared by 6 bases and J by 4 bases, with 12 bases between. Here the CDR3 reads CASSPEGPYGYTF. As DNA, the CDR3 is TGTGCCAGTAGCCCCGAGGGGCCCTATGGCTACACCTTC. Full variable domain (rest looked up from reference TRBV19 and TRBJ1-2): DGGITQSPKYLFRKEGQNVTLSCEQNLNHDAMYWYRQDPGQGLRLIYYSQIVNDFQKGDIAEGYSVSREKKESFPLTVTSAQKNPTAFYLCASSPEGPYGYTFGSGTRLTVV.

This clone has just one count. The rearrangement links TRBV30 to TRBJ1-2, with 7 nucleotides matching TRBD1. After removal of 7 bases from V and 4 bases from J, the junction contained 6 bases not matched to a gene. From germline, CDR1 is GTSNPN and CDR2 SVGIG (reference sequence). This CDR3 is 12 amino acids long. This CDR3 reads CAFLRTGYGYTF. The CDR3 nucleotides read TGTGCCTTTCTAAGGACAGGCTATGGCTACACCTTC.

This sequence joins TRBV27 and TRBJ2-5; possible D gene TRBD1, 6 bases. V was clipped by 3 bases and J by 3 bases, with 8 bases between them. CDR3 size: 13 residues. Germline CDR1 and CDR2: MNHEY and SMNVEV (reference sequence). This CDR3 reads CASSFGQKETQYF. CDR3 nucleotides: TGTGCCAGCAGTTTCGGACAGAAAGAGACCCAGTACTTC.

The CDR3 protein is CSVAEGLNTEAFF. CDR3 nucleotide sequence: TGCAGCGTTGCGGAGGGGCTGAACACTGAAGCTTTCTTT. The rearrangement links TRBV29-1 to TRBJ1-1; D is perhaps TRBD1 (5 bases). Germline V gene lookup returns CDR1 SQVTM and CDR2 ANQGSEA. Trimming cost V 4 bases and J 0 bases, with 9 bases left between them. There are 13 residues in the CDR3.

This clone was seen only a few times. V gene TRBV5-1 combines with J gene TRBJ2-7, with 7 bases identical to TRBD2. V trimming: 4 bases; J trimming: 4 bases; junction bases outside the gene matches: 2. From germline, CDR1 is SGHRS and CDR2 YFSETQ. The CDR3 consists of 12 residues. CDR3: CASSLGGYEQYF. The CDR3 DNA reads TGCGCCAGCAGCCTGGGGGGGTACGAGCAGTACTTC.